The 27 T cell receptor beta chains reported below all come from one sample, sequenced in a study of identical twins. One entry per CDR3 protein, called by TCRdb with MiXCR from the 5' RACE reads. In the table there are hundreds of thousands of distinct CDR3 sequences, about 9.4% of which are singletons. A further study also used this sample, focusing on yellow fever vaccine responses in identical twins.

Sequences were obtained from PBMCs. The receptors here all came from a woman younger than 30 in good health.

The V and J genes are TRBV6-5 and TRBJ2-2; weak D call: TRBD1 (6 bases). The CDR3 has 17 amino acids. V lost 0 bases and J 0 bases, leaving 11 bases between the germline ends. In germline, CDR1 is MNHEY, CDR2 SVGAGI. CDR3 protein: CASSYSMGAPNTGELFF. Written as DNA, the CDR3 is TGTGCCAGCAGTTACTCAATGGGGGCCCCGAACACCGGGGAGCTGTTTTTT.

The chain carries TRBV7-8 and TRBJ2-1, with D perhaps matching TRBD1 or TRBD2 (6 bases each). The CDR3 sequence is 15 residues long. V was clipped by 0 bases and J by 4 bases, with 10 bases between them. In germline, CDR1 is SGHVS, CDR2 FQNEAQ. Here the CDR3 DNA reads TGTGCCAGCAGCTTAGCGAGGGGGGCTTACAATGAGCAGTTCTTC. Translation gives CASSLARGAYNEQFF.

The chain recombines TRBV29-1 with TRBJ1-5; D is unresolved. This CDR3 has 13 amino acids. Trimming stripped 5 bases from V and 5 bases from J, with 13 bases between. Germline assignment: CDR1 SQVTM and CDR2 ANQGSEA. Written as DNA, the CDR3 is TGCAGCGTTCTACTAACGATTGATCAGCCCCAGCATTTT. Translation: CSVLLTIDQPQHF.

The chain joins TRBV6-1 to TRBJ2-1; 9 bases line up with TRBD2. CDR1 MNHNS and CDR2 SASEGT come from the germline V gene. V was clipped by 4 bases and J by 2 bases; unmatched bases: 3. The CDR3 length is 15 residues. CDR3 nucleotides: TGTGCCAGCAGTGCCCTAGCGGGAACCTACAATGAGCAGTTCTTC. It encodes CASSALAGTYNEQFF.

This clonotype was counted many times. A junction end diverges from the germline sequence, so it may reflect a read error. This chain uses TRBV2 with TRBJ1-2; the D gene is possibly TRBD1 (5 bases). CDR1 is SNHLY and CDR2 is FYNNEI in the germline V gene. The CDR3 has 14 residues. The CDR3 nucleotides read TGTGCCAGCAGGGAAGGACAAGCTAAGTATGGCTACACCTTC. Translating gives CASREGQAKYGYTF.

This chain uses TRBV2 with TRBJ2-1, with D perhaps matching TRBD1 or TRBD2 (5 bases each). V was shortened by 10 bases and J by 4 bases, with 29 bases between the two germline ends. The CDR3 spans 18 residues. Germline values: CDR1 SNHLY, CDR2 FYNNEI. The chain's CDR3 is CATKLGPRPGGGYNEQFF. The CDR3, as DNA: TGTGCCACCAAACTGGGGCCACGGCCTGGGGGTGGTTACAATGAGCAGTTCTTC. The entire variable domain, with the rest obtained from reference TRBV2 and TRBJ2-1, is as follows: EPEVTQTPSHQVTQMGQEVILRCVPISNHLYFYWYRQILGQKVEFLVSFYNNEISEKSEIFDDQFSVERPDGSNFTLKIRSTKLEDSAMYFCATKLGPRPGGGYNEQFFGPGTRLTVL.

As concerns this clonotype: This may stem from a read error, because a much larger clone lies one nucleotide away. This rearrangement joins TRBV3-1 to TRBJ2-2; D is unresolved. The V and J ends lost 0 bases and 4 bases respectively, with 0 bases between them. CDR3 length: 12 amino acids. Per germline, CDR1 LGHDT and CDR2 YNNKEL (reference sequence). CDR3 nucleotide sequence: TGTGCCAGCAGCCAAGACACCGGGGAGCTGTTTTTT. This gives the protein CASSQDTGELFF.

In this sample, this clonotype turned up a few times. The V and J genes are TRBV5-6 and TRBJ1-4; D perhaps matches TRBD1 (5 bases). The CDR3 runs to 16 residues. CDR1 is SGHDT and CDR2 is YYEEEE in the germline V gene. Trimming took off 4 bases at V and 4 bases at J, with 17 bases between the two ends. DNA of the CDR3: TGTGCCAGCAGCCCCTCAGACAGAATCCGTAATGAAAAACTGTTTTTT. Amino acid sequence: CASSPSDRIRNEKLFF.

The chain combines TRBV7-3 with TRBJ1-2; weak D call: TRBD1 (5 bases). In germline, CDR1 is SGHTA, CDR2 FQGTGA. Trimming took off 4 bases at V and 4 bases at J, with 16 bases between the two ends. This CDR3 is 15 amino acids long. The CDR3 reads CASSSGGGEGYGYTF. The CDR3 DNA reads TGTGCCAGCAGCTCGGGCGGGGGAGAGGGCTATGGCTACACCTTC. The complete variable domain, with remaining parts taken from reference TRBV7-3 and TRBJ1-2, reads GAGVSQTPSNKVTEKGKYVELRCDPISGHTALYWYRQSLGQGPEFLIYFQGTGAADDSGLPNDRFFAVRPEGSVSTLKIQRTERGDSAVYLCASSSGGGEGYGYTFGSGTRLTVV.

This clonotype was found a few times. The V and J genes are TRBV7-2 and TRBJ1-3, with 8 bases that match TRBD1. V shed 5 bases, J shed 4 bases, and the junction held 7 bases outside the gene matches. The CDR3 covers 15 residues. Germline V gives CDR1 SGHTA, CDR2 FQGNSA. This CDR3 reads CASSPADRDGNTIYF. CDR3 sequence (DNA): TGTGCCAGCAGCCCGGCGGACAGGGACGGAAACACCATATATTTT. The full variable domain, with the rest looked up from reference TRBV7-2 and TRBJ1-3, is GAGVSQSPSNKVTEKGKDVELRCDPISGHTALYWYRQSLGQGLEFLIYFQGNSAPDKSGLPSDRFSAERTGGSVSTLTIQRTQQEDSAVYLCASSPADRDGNTIYFGEGSWLTVV.

Many counts were recorded for this clonotype. V is TRBV27 and J is TRBJ2-1; D is unclear. This CDR3 contains 11 residues. Trimming cost V 6 bases and J 5 bases, with 5 bases left between them. The germline CDR1 and CDR2 sequences are MNHEY and SMNVEV (reference sequence). CDR3 bases: TGTGCCAGCAGCCACCACAATGAGCAGTTCTTC. Protein: CASSHHNEQFF.

This clonotype was seen a few times. The chain recombines TRBV24-1 with TRBJ2-3, with unresolved D. Germline V CDR1 and CDR2: KGHDR, SFDVKD. The CDR3 is 14 amino acids. Trimming shortened V by 2 bases and J by 1 base, and 6 bases separated the two germline ends. The CDR3 region has the DNA TGTGCCACCAGTGATTACCTTCGCACAGATACGCAGTATTTT. Translated: CATSDYLRTDTQYF.

Only a few counts were recorded for this clonotype. The chain employs TRBV12-3 or TRBV12-4 and TRBJ2-5; possible D gene TRBD1, 6 bases. V lost 3 bases, J lost 2 bases, and 10 bases lay in between. The CDR3 runs 14 residues. The CDR3 region has the DNA TGTGCCAGCAGTTTTGGGACACCACAAGAGACCCAGTACTTC. Translated: CASSFGTPQETQYF.

This clonotype was detected a few times. CDR3 sequence (DNA): TGTGCCAGCAGCTTAGCGCTCCGGGGACAGGGAGATACGCAGTATTTT. Its protein product is CASSLALRGQGDTQYF. This chain joins TRBV7-9 and TRBJ2-3; 9 bases map to TRBD1. V dropped 0 bases and J dropped 5; count of bases not matched to a gene: 6. Germline lookup yields CDR1 SEHNR and CDR2 FQNEAQ (reference sequence). The CDR3 loop spans 16 amino acids.

V is TRBV5-1 and J is TRBJ2-7; TRBD1 matches 8 bases. Germline CDR1 reads SGHRS; CDR2 reads YFSETQ. The J segment lost 2 bases and the V segment lost 7 bases, leaving 2 bases of the junction unmatched. This CDR3 comprises 12 residues. The CDR3 DNA reads as TGCGCCAGCCGGACAGGGACCTACGAGCAGTACTTC. Translation: CASRTGTYEQYF.

This chain uses TRBV9 with TRBJ2-5; TRBD2 matches 8 bases. Germline V CDR1 and CDR2: SGDLS, YYNGEE. CDR3 length: 16 amino acids. Unmatched junction bases numbered 13, after V lost 2 bases and J lost 7 bases. This CDR3 is CASSVLTSGSIGTQYF. As DNA, the CDR3 is TGTGCCAGCAGCGTCCTAACCAGCGGGAGTATTGGGACCCAGTACTTC.

This clonotype was recorded at least ten times. The V call is TRBV29-1, the J call TRBJ2-3; D is unresolved. The CDR3 covers 13 residues. V gave up 3 bases and J gave up 2 bases, with 9 bases separating them. CDR1 is SQVTM and CDR2 is ANQGSEA in the germline V gene. CDR3 sequence: CSVDGQYTDTQYF. The CDR3, as DNA: TGCAGCGTTGACGGGCAGTACACAGATACGCAGTATTTT.

The CDR3 loop is CSAGTGVGKTQYF. Written as DNA, the CDR3 is TGCAGTGCGGGGACAGGGGTCGGGAAGACCCAGTACTTC. The chain has TRBV20-1 and TRBJ2-5; 10 nucleotides align to TRBD1. The CDR3 sequence is 13 residues long. V lost 6 bases, J lost 6 bases, and 7 bases stayed unmatched. Germline CDR1 DFQATT, CDR2 SNEGSKA (reference sequence).

As for this clonotype: A single base separates this from a much larger clone, so it may be a read error. V and J are TRBV9 and TRBJ2-7; tentatively, D is TRBD2 (7 bases). The V gene's germline CDR1 is SGDLS and CDR2 YYNGEE. Trimming removed 3 bases from V and 2 bases from J, with 12 bases in between. The CDR3 length is 14 residues. The CDR3 bases are TGTGCCAGCAGCGATGGGGGGGCACCCTACGAGCAGTACTTC. It is translated as CASSDGGAPYEQYF.

The sample holds a few counts of this clonotype. The chain joins TRBV28 to TRBJ2-5; TRBD2 is a possible D gene (6 bases). The V gene's germline CDR1 is MDHEN and CDR2 SYDVKM. The CDR3 totals 15 residues. Trimming removed 4 bases from V and 5 bases from J, with 17 bases in between. CDR3: CASSSPPAGWETQYF. CDR3 nucleotide sequence: TGTGCCAGCAGTTCCCCGCCAGCGGGTTGGGAGACCCAGTACTTC.

This clonotype came up a few times. J is TRBJ2-1 and V is TRBV20-1; D may be TRBD2 (5 bases). V dropped 5 bases and J dropped 1 base, with 15 bases sitting between them. CDR3 size: 15 residues. Per germline, CDR1 DFQATT and CDR2 SNEGSKA (reference sequence). The CDR3 coding sequence is TGCAGTGCTCAACTAGTAGTCCCTTCCTACAATGAGCAGTTCTTC. The encoded protein is CSAQLVVPSYNEQFF.

The rearrangement joins TRBV12-3 or TRBV12-4 to TRBJ2-7, with TRBD2 as a possible D gene (6 bases). The V end was cut by 4 bases, the J end by 0 bases, with 13 bases between. There are 15 residues in the CDR3. CDR3 residues: CASSSGTSFSYEQYF. The CDR3 DNA is TGTGCCAGCAGTTCCGGGACTTCCTTCTCCTACGAGCAGTACTTC.

This clonotype was recorded many times. The chain is built from TRBV7-8 and TRBJ2-1; 11 nucleotides agree with TRBD2. J was trimmed by 5 bases and V by 6 bases; bases with no gene match: 6. Germline V gene lookup returns CDR1 SGHVS and CDR2 FQNEAQ. The CDR3 has 15 residues. CDR3 region: CASRKLLAGDNEQFF. The CDR3 DNA reads as TGTGCCAGCAGGAAATTACTAGCGGGAGACAATGAGCAGTTCTTC. The variable domain in full, completed from reference TRBV7-8 and TRBJ2-1, reads GAGVSQSPRYKVAKRGQDVALRCDPISGHVSLFWYQQALGQGPEFLTYFQNEAQLDKSGLPSDRFFAERPEGSVSTLKIQRTQQEDSAVYLCASRKLLAGDNEQFFGPGTRLTVL.

This clonotype was seen repeatedly, ten times or more. The V and J genes are TRBV3-1 and TRBJ1-1; possibly TRBD1 for D (5 bases). The CDR3 is 13 residues long. Germline loops: CDR1 LGHDT, CDR2 YNNKEL (reference sequence). V was cut by 4 bases and J by 1 base, with 7 bases left in between. The CDR3 loop reads CASSPRANTEAFF. The CDR3 region has the DNA TGTGCCAGCAGCCCCAGGGCGAACACTGAAGCTTTCTTT.

This clonotype has ten or more counts. The chain uses TRBV6-5 and TRBJ1-6; 8 nucleotides line up with TRBD1. The CDR3 has 15 amino acids. The ends lost 4 bases at V and 10 bases at J; junction bases unmatched: 9. Germline V CDR1 and CDR2: MNHEY, SVGAGI. CDR3 nucleotides: TGTGCCAGCAGTTCTCAGGGGGCCGGGGGATCACCCCTCCACTTT. It specifies CASSSQGAGGSPLHF.

This clonotype was detected a few times. V gene TRBV3-1 combines with J gene TRBJ2-7; D ambiguous. The CDR3 is 15 residues long. V lost 0 bases to trimming and J lost 3 bases, with 12 bases between them. Per germline, CDR1 LGHDT and CDR2 YNNKEL (reference sequence). The DNA for the CDR3 is TGTGCCAGCAGCCAAGATCCGGCGAACCACTACGAGCAGTACTTC. This gives the protein CASSQDPANHYEQYF.

This clonotype was observed a few times. The V and J genes are TRBV25-1 and TRBJ2-7; TRBD1 agrees at 7 bases. Germline lookup yields CDR1 MGHDK and CDR2 SYGVNS. V trimming: 5 bases; J trimming: 3 bases; junction bases outside the gene matches: 10. The CDR3 has 15 amino acids. The CDR3 here is CASSPLTGMDYEQYF. The DNA for the CDR3 is TGTGCCAGCAGTCCCTTGACAGGGATGGACTACGAGCAGTACTTC.